The 15 T cell receptor beta chains below all came from one sample that was sequenced in a study of breast tumors, draining lymph nodes, adjacent tissues. Samples came from axillary lymph nodes draining the breast cancer. TCRdb analysed the multiplex PCR reads with MiXCR anew, one entry per CDR3 protein. The sample comprises 150,000 to 200,000 distinct CDR3 sequences, 25% to 40% of which are singletons, and roughly 4.5% rests with the top ten. The sample comprised axillary lymph node tissue. Source of these receptors: a female donor with breast cancer. Some clones in this sample may be carry-over from other donors' samples.

This clonotype appeared a few times. Given a much more abundant clone one base away, this may be a read error. The rearrangement uses TRBV5-8 and TRBJ2-7, with TRBD2 as a possible D gene (5 bases). Germline CDR1 reads SGHTS; CDR2 reads YDEGEE. The germline V and J ends were trimmed by 8 bases and 6 bases, with 18 bases remaining between them. The CDR3 is 13 residues long. In DNA form, the CDR3 reads TGTGCCAGGAACCGGGATCCGGCGGTCGAGCAGTACTTC. Protein sequence: CARNRDPAVEQYF.

This clonotype was recorded a few times. A much larger clone is a single base away; this may be a read error. The genes are TRBV5-1 and TRBJ1-4; D possibly corresponds to TRBD1 (5 bases). Between the trimmed V and J ends, which lost 4 bases and 2 bases, there was a span of 18 bases. The CDR3 is made up of 17 amino acids. CDR1 SGHRS and CDR2 YFSETQ come from the germline V gene. The CDR3 here is CASSRDRRGDTNEKLFF. The CDR3 nucleotides read TGCGCCAGCAGCCGGGACCGCCGAGGGGACACTAATGAAAAACTGTTTTTT.

In regard to this clonotype: A much larger clone is a single base away; this may be a read error. This chain uses TRBV11-2 with TRBJ1-5; TRBD2 matches at 7 bases. The DNA end is a closer match to TRBJ2-3, so the J assignment may be wrong. CDR3 length: 14 amino acids. CDR1 is SGHAT, CDR2 FQNNGV, per germline. The CDR3 nucleotides are TGTGCCAGCAGTCCGGGAGGCGGTGGGCAGCCCCAGTATTTT. Translating it yields CASSPGGGGQPQYF.

Ten or more counts support this clonotype. The chain employs TRBV4-2 and TRBJ2-7; D unclear. V lost 3 bases and J lost 0, with 12 bases in between. The V gene's germline CDR1 is LGHNA and CDR2 YNFKEQ. This CDR3 is 15 amino acids long. CDR3 nucleotides: TGTGCCAGCAGCCACCGAGGCGGCCACTCCTACGAGCAGTACTTC. It codes for CASSHRGGHSYEQYF.

This clonotype was counted between two and nine times. V is TRBV12-3 or TRBV12-4 and J is TRBJ1-1; weak D call: TRBD1 (5 bases). The CDR3 contains 13 residues. V lost 6 bases to trimming and J lost 4 bases, with 12 bases between them. The CDR3 loop reads CASRARRGTEAFF. In nucleotides, the CDR3 is TGTGCCAGCAGAGCACGGAGGGGCACTGAAGCTTTCTTT.

The chain uses TRBV15 and TRBJ2-7; 11 nucleotides agree with TRBD2. The germline V gene encodes CDR1 LNHNV and CDR2 YYDKDF (reference sequence). This CDR3 has 18 residues. With V trimmed by 0 bases and J by 2 bases, 9 bases remained unmatched. In nucleotides, the CDR3 is TGTGCCACCAGCAGAGATCGTCTAGCGGGGGGTTACGCCTACGAGCAGTACTTC. It specifies CATSRDRLAGGYAYEQYF.

Concerning this clonotype itself: It may be a read error: a sequence one base away is much more abundant. J is TRBJ2-5 and V is TRBV7-7, with 9 bases that match TRBD1. Germline CDR1 is SSHAT and CDR2 is FNYEAQ (reference sequence). The CDR3 contains 15 residues. The CDR3 region has the DNA TGTGCTAGCAGCTCGACAGGGGGGATCAGGGAGACCCAGTACTTC. Its protein product is CASSSTGGIRETQYF.

This clonotype was seen repeatedly, ten times or more. The rearrangement joins TRBV11-1 to TRBJ2-6; TRBD1 agrees at 7 bases. Germline CDR1 is SGHAT and CDR2 is FQDESV (reference sequence). The CDR3 covers 16 residues. V gave up 4 bases and J gave up 2 bases; unmatched junction bases: 5. In DNA form, the CDR3 reads TGTGCCAGCAGCTCCAGGGGGTTAGCTGGGGCCAACGTCCTGACTTTC. Translation: CASSSRGLAGANVLTF.

With respect to this clonotype: A much bigger clone sits one base away, suggesting this may be a read error. The V and J genes are TRBV12-3 or TRBV12-4 and TRBJ2-7; TRBD2 matches at 9 bases. Trimming at V came to 4 bases and at J to 0 bases, leaving 16 bases not matched to a gene. The CDR3 is 19 residues long. CDR3 nucleotide sequence: TGTGCCAGCAGTTCGGGAAGACGGGCTAGCGGGGCGAGCTCCTACGAGCAGTACTTC. Protein: CASSSGRRASGASSYEQYF.

In its sample, this clonotype was seen many times. The chain carries TRBV5-6 and TRBJ1-3; D is unresolved. The CDR3 is made up of 15 amino acids. The V gene's germline CDR1 is SGHDT and CDR2 YYEEEE. Trimming took off 0 bases at V and 1 base at J, with 8 bases between the two ends. The DNA for the CDR3 is TGTGCCAGCAGCTTGGGGCGTCTTTCTGGAAACACCATATATTTT. Protein product: CASSLGRLSGNTIYF. The full variable domain, rest sourced from reference TRBV5-6 and TRBJ1-3, is DAGVTQSPTHLIKTRGQQVTLRCSPKSGHDTVSWYQQALGQGPQFIFQYYEEEERQRGNFPDRFSGHQFPNYSSELNVNALLLGDSALYLCASSLGRLSGNTIYFGEGSWLTVV.

On this clonotype: A much larger clone lies a single base off, so this may be a read error. This likely comes from a read error, as the CDR3 has no conserved phenylalanine or tryptophan at its end. The chain has TRBV30 and TRBJ1-2; D unresolved. Germline V gene sequence: CDR1 GTSNPN, CDR2 SVGIG (reference sequence). The CDR3 totals 11 residues. V gave up 2 bases and J gave up 5 bases, with 6 bases separating them. CDR3 nucleotide sequence: TGTGCCTGGAGTTTAAATTATGGCTACACCCTC. This translates into CAWSLNYGYTL.

This clonotype came up a few times. The chain uses TRBV6-5 and TRBJ2-3; D tentatively reads TRBD1 or TRBD2 (6 bases each). This CDR3 has 15 residues. V dropped 2 bases and J dropped 6 bases, with 15 bases sitting between them. Looked up from germline, CDR1 is MNHEY and CDR2 is SVGAGI. In DNA form, the CDR3 reads TGTGCCAGCAGTTACCGGGACGGGGGCCGGGATACGCAGTATTTT. Its translation is CASSYRDGGRDTQYF.

Remarks on this clonotype: A read error may explain this, as a much larger clone is one base away. A read error is likely, as this CDR3 ends without the conserved phenylalanine or tryptophan. This chain connects TRBV7-8 to TRBJ2-1, with TRBD2 as a possible D gene (5 bases). Germline CDR1 SGHVS, CDR2 FQNEAQ. The CDR3 spans 14 residues. The V end was cut by 3 bases, the J end by 1 base, with 7 bases between. CDR3 loop: CASSFRRSYNEQFL. In DNA, the CDR3 is TGTGCCAGCAGCTTCCGGAGGTCCTACAATGAGCAGTTCCTC.

The sample holds a few counts of this clonotype. The rearrangement links TRBV12-3 or TRBV12-4 to TRBJ2-4, with TRBD1 identical over 11 bases. This CDR3 is 16 amino acids long. V gave up 4 bases and J gave up 7 bases; unmatched junction bases: 9. The CDR3 reads CASSSADRGLLNIQYF. Written as DNA, the CDR3 is TGTGCCAGCAGTTCCGCGGACAGGGGGCTTCTGAACATTCAGTACTTC.

As to this clonotype: Because the CDR3's place on the DNA is in doubt, the DNA is left out and the CDR3 is given as listed by TCRdb. The chain has TRBV15 and TRBJ1-2. The CDR3 length is 17 residues, termini included. The V gene's germline CDR1 is LNHNV and CDR2 YYDKDF (reference sequence). The CDR3 protein is CATSREGWEAQYFGYTF.